A single sample gave rise to the 20 T cell receptor beta chains below, sequenced in a study of blood T cells in healthy people across ages. The use of a sample-barcoded 5' primer and a J-beta primer mix characterized a second PCR of roughly 6 to 11 cycles. Each CDR3 protein is one row after TCRdb ran MiXCR on the 5' RACE reads. This sample has about 640,000 distinct CDR3 sequences, with 58% found just once. The sample comprised blood. The receptors shown here come from a man aged 55-75 years in good health.

As to this clonotype: The junction departs from the called germline gene at one end, perhaps through a read error. J is TRBJ2-3 and V is TRBV2, with TRBD1 matching over 9 bases. The CDR3 sequence is 15 residues long. Germline CDR1 is SNHLY and CDR2 is FYNNEI. The CDR3 DNA sequence: TGTGCCAGCAGCGCGACAGGGGGAGCGTCAGAGACGCAGTATTTT. Protein: CASSATGGASETQYF.

This rearrangement joins TRBV25-1 to TRBJ2-3; 7 bases match TRBD1. Germline assignment: CDR1 MGHDK and CDR2 SYGVNS. Unmatched junction bases numbered 8, after V lost 4 bases and J lost 1 base. The CDR3 spans 16 residues. The CDR3 sequence is CASSGRQGSGTDTQYF. Written as DNA, the CDR3 is TGTGCCAGCAGTGGAAGACAGGGATCGGGCACAGATACGCAGTATTTT.

This clonotype has more than one count but fewer than ten. This rearrangement joins TRBV11-2 to TRBJ2-5, with 9 bases fitting TRBD2. J gave up 2 bases and V 1 base, and 5 bases lay outside the gene matches. CDR3 length: 16 amino acids. Germline V gene data show CDR1 as SGHAT and CDR2 as FQNNGV. CDR3 DNA: TGTGCCAGCAGCTTAGGCGGGACTAGCCAACAAGAGACCCAGTACTTC. Translation gives CASSLGGTSQQETQYF.

The rearrangement joins TRBV14 to TRBJ2-6; 7 bases line up with TRBD2. The germline gives CDR1 SGHDN, CDR2 FVKESK. The V and J ends lost 5 bases and 0 bases, in that order; junction bases with no gene match: 7. This CDR3 has 17 amino acids. CDR3 nucleotides: TGTGCCAGCAGCTCCGGGACTAACGCCTCTGGGGCCAACGTCCTGACTTTC. As protein: CASSSGTNASGANVLTF.

This chain joins TRBV6-6 and TRBJ2-7; TRBD2 is a possible D gene (7 bases). This CDR3 comprises 17 residues. CDR1 and CDR2 from the germline V gene are MNHNY and SVGAGI (reference sequence). Trimming removed 0 bases at V and 0 bases at J, with 15 bases between. The CDR3 DNA is TGTGCCAGCAGTTACTCCCAAGGGGGGGGGAGCTCCTACGAGCAGTACTTC. This gives the protein CASSYSQGGGSSYEQYF.

Only a few counts were recorded for this clonotype. The V gene is TRBV9, the J gene TRBJ2-3; TRBD2 might be the D (5 bases). Germline assignment: CDR1 SGDLS and CDR2 YYNGEE. CDR3 length equals 14 residues. The V and J ends lost 0 bases and 4 bases respectively, with 9 bases between them. CDR3 protein: CASSVVAAADTQYF. As DNA, the CDR3 is TGTGCCAGCAGCGTAGTAGCAGCGGCAGATACGCAGTATTTT.

The chain combines TRBV29-1 with TRBJ2-5, with D perhaps matching TRBD2 (5 bases). In germline, CDR1 is SQVTM, CDR2 ANQGSEA. The length of the CDR3 is 13 residues. V gave up 7 bases and J gave up 5 bases, with 17 bases separating them. CDR3 amino acids: CSAAQRPSETQYF. CDR3 DNA: TGCAGCGCGGCCCAGAGGCCTAGCGAGACCCAGTACTTC.

The chain is built from TRBV12-3 or TRBV12-4 and TRBJ1-2; TRBD1 matches 10 bases. The CDR3 runs 16 residues. V lost 5 bases and J lost 5; bases outside the gene matches: 11. The CDR3 reads CASSPRTGGGLYGYTF. In DNA, the CDR3 is TGTGCCAGCAGTCCCCGGACAGGGGGAGGGCTATATGGCTACACCTTC.

The chain links TRBV14 to TRBJ1-2; a weak D match, TRBD1 (6 bases). The CDR3 has 14 residues. Germline CDR1 and CDR2: SGHDN and FVKESK. The germline V and J ends were trimmed by 3 bases and 3 bases, with 11 bases remaining between them. This chain's CDR3 is CASSQLRTDYGYTF. The CDR3 DNA follows: TGTGCCAGCAGCCAGTTACGGACAGACTATGGCTACACCTTC.

The V gene is TRBV20-1, the J gene TRBJ2-7; the D is unclear. The CDR3 covers 16 residues. V dropped 5 bases and J dropped 3 bases, with 23 bases sitting between them. Germline CDR1 reads DFQATT; CDR2 reads SNEGSKA (reference sequence). The CDR3 DNA follows: TGCAGTGCTCAACCCGCCACACGTGGCAGTGACTACGAGCAGTACTTC. Translated: CSAQPATRGSDYEQYF.

This chain joins TRBV7-2 and TRBJ1-2, with 7 bases lining up with TRBD1. Germline loops: CDR1 SGHTA, CDR2 FQGNSA. This CDR3 spans 15 amino acids. V gave up 5 bases and J gave up 7 bases; unmatched junction bases: 13. The CDR3 coding sequence is TGTGCCAGCAGCGCAAGGGGACAGTCATCCAGTGGCTACACCTTC. It encodes CASSARGQSSSGYTF.

Regarding this clonotype: A read error is possible here, since a much larger clone lies one base away. The chain uses TRBV7-2 and TRBJ1-1; 7 nucleotides match TRBD1. Trimming took 5 bases from V and 5 from J; bases not matched to a gene: 5. Looked up from germline, CDR1 is SGHTA and CDR2 is FQGNSA. This CDR3 spans 13 amino acids. The CDR3 reads CASSAQGWTEAFF. DNA for the CDR3: TGTGCCAGCAGCGCACAGGGGTGGACTGAAGCTTTCTTT.

The J gene is TRBJ2-1, the V gene TRBV2; 7 positions match TRBD2. The CDR3 consists of 15 residues. Germline lookup yields CDR1 SNHLY and CDR2 FYNNEI. V lost 3 bases to trimming and J lost 7 bases; unmatched junction nucleotides: 9. CDR3 loop: CASSELRGVGNEQFF. The CDR3 coding sequence is TGTGCCAGCAGTGAGCTACGGGGGGTGGGGAATGAGCAGTTCTTC.

This chain uses TRBV20-1 with TRBJ2-5; D not certain. Germline lookup yields CDR1 DFQATT and CDR2 SNEGSKA (reference sequence). CDR3 size: 13 residues. The V end lost 2 bases, the J end lost 0 bases, and 7 bases lay between the germline ends. The DNA of the CDR3 is TGCAGTGCTAGATCTGGGTACCAAGAGACCCAGTACTTC. This sequence encodes CSARSGYQETQYF.

The rearrangement uses TRBV27 and TRBJ1-1; a weak D match, TRBD1 (5 bases). Per germline, CDR1 MNHEY and CDR2 SMNVEV (reference sequence). The CDR3 contains 13 residues. The germline V and J ends were trimmed by 7 bases and 1 base, with 10 bases remaining between them. The CDR3, as DNA: TGTGCCAGCATTCCGGGGGGGAACACTGAAGCTTTCTTT. It encodes CASIPGGNTEAFF.

This clonotype was recorded a few times. V and J are TRBV5-1 and TRBJ2-3; TRBD2 matches at 9 bases. Germline V gives CDR1 SGHRS, CDR2 YFSETQ. The CDR3 length is 15 residues. V was pared by 4 bases and J by 1 base, with 4 bases of the junction left unmatched. The CDR3 loop is CASSTASGGTDTQYF. Here the CDR3 DNA reads TGCGCCAGCAGCACTGCTAGCGGGGGCACAGATACGCAGTATTTT.

J is TRBJ2-7 and V is TRBV11-2, with a weak D call TRBD2 (5 bases). CDR3 length: 15 residues. V lost 1 base and J 0 bases, leaving 10 bases between the germline ends. From germline, CDR1 is SGHAT and CDR2 FQNNGV. CDR3 sequence reads: CASSLAGESSYEQYF. The CDR3 DNA sequence: TGTGCCAGCAGCTTAGCTGGGGAGAGCTCCTACGAGCAGTACTTC.

V and J are TRBV19 and TRBJ2-5, with D possibly TRBD2 on 6 matching bases. Trimming pared 3 bases from V and 0 bases from J, leaving 11 bases between. Germline V gene data show CDR1 as LNHDA and CDR2 as SQIVND (reference sequence). The CDR3 consists of 15 residues. The CDR3 is CASSIGGTYQETQYF. Here the CDR3 DNA reads TGTGCCAGTAGTATCGGGGGAACGTACCAAGAGACCCAGTACTTC.

This rearrangement joins TRBV27 to TRBJ2-3; D gene uncertain. The CDR3 totals 14 residues. Germline V gene lookup returns CDR1 MNHEY and CDR2 SMNVEV (reference sequence). Trimming pared 5 bases from V and 2 bases from J, leaving 11 bases between. The CDR3 sequence: CASSLPGITDTQYF. The CDR3 region has the DNA TGTGCCAGCAGTCTGCCGGGCATCACAGATACGCAGTATTTT.

The rearrangement joins TRBV7-2 to TRBJ1-1; 7 bases agree with TRBD1. This CDR3 has 15 amino acids. V lost 0 bases to trimming and J lost 2 bases; unmatched junction nucleotides: 3. From germline, CDR1 is SGHTA and CDR2 FQGNSA. The CDR3 sequence is CASSLATGFNTEAFF. In nucleotides, the CDR3 is TGTGCCAGCAGCTTAGCGACAGGGTTTAACACTGAAGCTTTCTTT.